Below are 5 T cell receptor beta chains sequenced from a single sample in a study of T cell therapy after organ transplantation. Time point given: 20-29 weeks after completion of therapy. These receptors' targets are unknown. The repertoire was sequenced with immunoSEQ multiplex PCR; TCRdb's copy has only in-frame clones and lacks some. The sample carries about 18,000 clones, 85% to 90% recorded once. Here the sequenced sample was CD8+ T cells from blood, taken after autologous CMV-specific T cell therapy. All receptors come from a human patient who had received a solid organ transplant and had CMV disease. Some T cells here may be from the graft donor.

The CDR3 nucleotides read TGTGCCAGCAGTGAAGGGGTCTCCTACGAGCAGTACTTC. Its translation is CASSEGVSYEQYF. This sequence joins TRBV6-1 and TRBJ2-7; no clear D. Trimming pared 1 base from V and 0 bases from J, leaving 4 bases between. The length of the CDR3 is 13 residues. Per the germline V gene, CDR1 is MNHNS and CDR2 is SASEGT.

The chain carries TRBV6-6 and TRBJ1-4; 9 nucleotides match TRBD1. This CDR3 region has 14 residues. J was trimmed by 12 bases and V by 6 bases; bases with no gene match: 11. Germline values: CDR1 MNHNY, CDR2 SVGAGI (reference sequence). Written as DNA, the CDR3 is TGTGCCAGCAGAGAAGGGACAGGGCTACGGCAACTGTTTTTT. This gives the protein CASREGTGLRQLFF.

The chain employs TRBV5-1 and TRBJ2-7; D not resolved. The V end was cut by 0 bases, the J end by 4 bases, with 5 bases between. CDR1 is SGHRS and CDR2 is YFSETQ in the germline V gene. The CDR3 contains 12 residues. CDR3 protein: CASSLGGYEQYF. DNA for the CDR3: TGCGCCAGCAGCTTGGGGGGTTACGAGCAGTACTTC.

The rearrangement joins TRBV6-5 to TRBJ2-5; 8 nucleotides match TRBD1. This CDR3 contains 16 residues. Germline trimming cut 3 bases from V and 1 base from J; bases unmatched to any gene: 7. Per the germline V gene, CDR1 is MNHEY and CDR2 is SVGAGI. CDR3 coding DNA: TGTGCCAGCAGTTATATCGTCAGGGGGCTCCAAGAGACCCAGTACTTC. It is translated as CASSYIVRGLQETQYF.

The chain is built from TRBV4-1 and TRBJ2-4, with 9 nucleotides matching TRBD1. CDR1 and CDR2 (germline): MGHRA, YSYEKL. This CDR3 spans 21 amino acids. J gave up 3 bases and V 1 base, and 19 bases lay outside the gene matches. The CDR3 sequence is CASSQAPSGTGMGLGKNIQYF. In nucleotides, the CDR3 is TGCGCCAGCAGCCAAGCCCCATCCGGGACAGGGATGGGGTTAGGCAAAAACATTCAGTACTTC.